The T cell receptor beta chain described here comes from a study of cytomegalovirus exposure and HLA in healthy donors. V lost 7 bases and J 7 bases, leaving 19 bases between the germline ends. The CDR3 is made up of 13 amino acids. Looked up from germline, CDR1 is SQVTM and CDR2 is ANQGSEA. Primers included in the PCR were 60 Vbeta and 13 Jbeta primers. Libraries were prepared by immunoSEQ multiplex PCR; TCRdb keeps only in-frame clonotypes and omits some of them. The sample features about 210,000 clones, with roughly 0.98% in its top ten. The source material was PBMCs. The TCR originated in a woman aged 30 to 39 in good health and CMV-seropositive. V usage is TRBV29-1 and J usage is TRBJ1-1, with a possible D match to TRBD1 (5 bases). The CDR3: CSAYSRGSGEAFF. In DNA, the CDR3 is TGCAGCGCCTACAGTAGGGGTTCAGGTGAAGCTTTCTTT.